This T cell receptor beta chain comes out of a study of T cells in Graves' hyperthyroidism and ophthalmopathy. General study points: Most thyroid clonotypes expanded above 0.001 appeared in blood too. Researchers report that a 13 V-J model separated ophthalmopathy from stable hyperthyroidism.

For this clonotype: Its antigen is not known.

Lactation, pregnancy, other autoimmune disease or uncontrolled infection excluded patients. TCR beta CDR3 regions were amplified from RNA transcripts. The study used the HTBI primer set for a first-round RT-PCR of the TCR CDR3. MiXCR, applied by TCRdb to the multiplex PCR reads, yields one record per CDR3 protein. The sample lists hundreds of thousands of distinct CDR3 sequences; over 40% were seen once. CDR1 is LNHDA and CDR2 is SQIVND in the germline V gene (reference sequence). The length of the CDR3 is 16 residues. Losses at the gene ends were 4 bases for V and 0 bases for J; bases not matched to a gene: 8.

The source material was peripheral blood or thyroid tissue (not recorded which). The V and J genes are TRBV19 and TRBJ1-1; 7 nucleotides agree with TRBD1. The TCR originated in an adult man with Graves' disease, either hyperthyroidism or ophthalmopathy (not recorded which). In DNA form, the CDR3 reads TGTGCCAGTAGTACCCCACAGGGGCGAATGAACACTGAAGCTTTCTTT. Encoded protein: CASSTPQGRMNTEAFF.